This is a list of T cell receptor beta chains from one sample in a study of CD8 T cells in Susac syndrome. One entry per CDR3 protein, called by TCRdb with MiXCR from the immunoSEQ multiplex PCR reads. The sample includes around 150,000 distinct CDR3 sequences, about 94% seen only once; the top ten take over 0.065%. The sequenced sample was CD4+ T cells from PBMCs. Receptor source: a human donor with Susac syndrome. Each CDR3 is given with its conserved first and last residue. D genes are given only for firm matches. Rows give clone size only sometimes, using once, few, many, or a class for an expanded clone.

d_gene,abundance,v_gene,len,j_gene,CDR3aa,CDR3nt
-,-,TRBV12-2,13,TRBJ2-7,CASRLGPSYEQYF,TGTGCAAGTCGCCTCGGCCCATCCTACGAGCAGTACTTC
-,-,TRBV11-2,15,TRBJ2-6,CASSPRVLGDNVLTF,TGTGCCAGCAGCCCACGGGTTTTGGGGGACAACGTCCTGACTTTC
TRBD1,-,TRBV14,15,TRBJ1-6,CASSQMRQGTSPLHF,TGTGCCAGCAGCCAGATGCGACAGGGTACTTCACCCCTCCACTTT
TRBD1,-,TRBV27,13,TRBJ1-2,CASSTYRGQGYTF,TGTGCCAGCAGTACATACAGGGGGCAGGGCTACACCTTC
TRBD1,-,TRBV6-5,13,TRBJ2-7,CASRTGASYEQYF,TGTGCCAGCCGGACAGGGGCATCTTACGAGCAGTACTTC
-,-,TRBV3-1,15,TRBJ1-2,CASSQGGVTGYGYTF,TGTGCCAGCAGCCAAGGTGGGGTCACGGGCTATGGCTACACCTTC
TRBD2,-,TRBV6-1,15,TRBJ2-4,CASRAGTSGQNIQYF,TGTGCCAGCAGAGCCGGGACTAGCGGACAAAACATTCAGTACTTC
TRBD1,-,TRBV6-1,19,TRBJ1-1,CASSGPFMWAGGMNTEAFF,TGTGCCAGCAGTGGACCCTTCATGTGGGCAGGGGGTATGAACACTGAAGCTTTCTTT
TRBD2,-,TRBV4-1,19,TRBJ2-5,CASSHGTASGGRGQETQYF,TGCGCCAGCAGCCATGGGACGGCTAGCGGAGGAAGGGGACAAGAGACCCAGTACTTC
-,-,TRBV29-1,12,TRBJ2-7,CSALLGVHGQYF,TGCAGCGCTTTGCTGGGGGTCCACGGGCAGTACTTC
-,-,TRBV29-1,16,TRBJ2-6,CSVAGRTNNGANVLTF,TGCAGCGTTGCCGGAAGGACAAATAACGGGGCCAACGTCCTGACTTTC
-,once,TRBV5-4,13,TRBJ2-1,CASSLEAYNEQFF,TGTGCCAGCAGCTTGGAAGCCTACAATGAGCAGTTCTTC
-,-,TRBV7-9,16,TRBJ1-1,CASSTFGGAENTEAFF,TGTGCCAGCAGCACCTTTGGGGGCGCAGAGAACACTGAAGCTTTCTTT
TRBD1,-,TRBV20-1,14,TRBJ1-4,CSAKVGTVNEKLFF,TGCAGTGCTAAAGTGGGGACAGTAAATGAAAAACTGTTTTTT